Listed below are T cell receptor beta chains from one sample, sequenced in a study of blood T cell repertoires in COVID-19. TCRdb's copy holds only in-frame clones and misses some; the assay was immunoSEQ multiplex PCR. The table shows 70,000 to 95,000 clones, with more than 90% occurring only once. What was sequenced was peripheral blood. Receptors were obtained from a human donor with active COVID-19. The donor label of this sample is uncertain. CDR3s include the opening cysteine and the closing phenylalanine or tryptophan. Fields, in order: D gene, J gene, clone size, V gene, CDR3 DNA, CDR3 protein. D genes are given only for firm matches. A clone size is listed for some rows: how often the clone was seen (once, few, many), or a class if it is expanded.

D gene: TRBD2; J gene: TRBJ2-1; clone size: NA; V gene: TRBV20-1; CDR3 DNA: TGCAGTGCTAGTGCCCCGGGACTAGCGTTAGAATTTTACAATGAGCAGTTCTTC; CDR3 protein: CSASAPGLALEFYNEQFF
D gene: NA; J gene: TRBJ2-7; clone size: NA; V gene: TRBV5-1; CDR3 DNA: TGCGCCAGCAGCGAGGAGCGCGAGCAGTACTTC; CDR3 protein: CASSEEREQYF
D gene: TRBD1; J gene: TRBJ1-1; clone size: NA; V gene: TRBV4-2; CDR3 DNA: TGTGCCAGCAGCCAAGATTGGATGCCTCGGACAGGGGGAAGGAACACTGAAGCTTTCTTT; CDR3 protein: CASSQDWMPRTGGRNTEAFF
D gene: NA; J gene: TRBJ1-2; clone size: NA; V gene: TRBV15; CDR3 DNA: TGTGCCACCAGCAGCCGACCTGGACAGACCTATGGCTACACCTTC; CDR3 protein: CATSSRPGQTYGYTF
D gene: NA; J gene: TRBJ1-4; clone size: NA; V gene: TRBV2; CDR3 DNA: TGTGCCAGCAGTGAACTCCGGGGGGGCGGTGAAAAACTGTTTTTT; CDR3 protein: CASSELRGGGEKLFF
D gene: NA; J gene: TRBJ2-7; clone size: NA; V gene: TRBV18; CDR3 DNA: TGTGCCAGCTCACCACAGGCAGGTGGTTACGCGGGTGTCGGCGAGCAGTACTTC; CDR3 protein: CASSPQAGGYAGVGEQYF
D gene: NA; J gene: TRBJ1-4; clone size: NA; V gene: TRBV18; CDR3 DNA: TGTGCCAGCTCACCCTCGATCGGTGAAAAACTGTTTTTT; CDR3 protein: CASSPSIGEKLFF
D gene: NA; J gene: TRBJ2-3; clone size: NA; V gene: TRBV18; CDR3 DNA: TGTGCCAGCTCACTGGAAAACAGGGGGGGTACGCAGTATTTT; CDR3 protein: CASSLENRGGTQYF
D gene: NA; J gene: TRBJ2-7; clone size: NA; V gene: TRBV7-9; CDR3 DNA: TGTGCCAGCAGCTTCAGGAGGGCCTACGAGCAGTACTTC; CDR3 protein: CASSFRRAYEQYF
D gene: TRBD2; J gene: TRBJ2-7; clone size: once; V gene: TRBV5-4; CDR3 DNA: TGTGCCAGCAGCTTGTTTGCGGGGGGGCCTGGGGAGCAGTACTTC; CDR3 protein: CASSLFAGGPGEQYF
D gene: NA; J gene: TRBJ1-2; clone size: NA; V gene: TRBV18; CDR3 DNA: TGTGCCAGCTCACCGTCTATTGGAGGCAGCTATGGCTACACCTTC; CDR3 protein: CASSPSIGGSYGYTF
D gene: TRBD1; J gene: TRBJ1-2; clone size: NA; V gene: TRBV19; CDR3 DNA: TGTGCCAGTAGTACTTTGACAGGGGGAGGCTATGGCTACACCTTC; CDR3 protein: CASSTLTGGGYGYTF
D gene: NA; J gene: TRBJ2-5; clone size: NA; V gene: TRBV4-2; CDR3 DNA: TGTGCCAGCAGCCAATCCCTAGGGGGTAGCGGGTCCCAAGAGACCCAGTACTTC; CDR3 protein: CASSQSLGGSGSQETQYF
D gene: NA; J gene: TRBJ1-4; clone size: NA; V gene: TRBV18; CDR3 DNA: TGTGCCAGCTCACCGCAGCGTGTTAATGAAAAACTGTTTTTT; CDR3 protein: CASSPQRVNEKLFF
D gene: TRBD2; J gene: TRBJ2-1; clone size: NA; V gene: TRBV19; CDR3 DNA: TGTGCCAGTAGTATAGTAGCGGGGGACTCCAATGAGCAGTTCTTC; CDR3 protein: CASSIVAGDSNEQFF
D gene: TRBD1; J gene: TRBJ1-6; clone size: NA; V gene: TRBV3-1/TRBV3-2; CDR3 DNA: TGTGCCAGCAGCCAAGGCAGGGGGAATTCACCCCTCCACTTT; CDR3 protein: CASSQGRGNSPLHF
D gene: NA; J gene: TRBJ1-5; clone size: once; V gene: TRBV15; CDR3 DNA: TGTGCCACCAGCAGAGCAGGGCTCGGTCAGCCCCAGCATTTT; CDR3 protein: CATSRAGLGQPQHF
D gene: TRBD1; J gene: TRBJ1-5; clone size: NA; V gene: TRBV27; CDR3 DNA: TGTGCCAGCAGTTTATCTAACCGGGACAGGGCTGGTCAGCCCCAGCATTTT; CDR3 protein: CASSLSNRDRAGQPQHF
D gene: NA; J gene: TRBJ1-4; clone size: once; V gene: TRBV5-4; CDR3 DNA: TGTGCCAGCAGCTTGAAACAGCTTAATGAAAAACTGTTTTTT; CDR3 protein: CASSLKQLNEKLFF
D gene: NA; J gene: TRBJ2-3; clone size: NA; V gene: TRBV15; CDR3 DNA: TGTGCCACCAGCAGAGCGGGCAGGGGGGAAGATACGCAGTATTTT; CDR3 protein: CATSRAGRGEDTQYF
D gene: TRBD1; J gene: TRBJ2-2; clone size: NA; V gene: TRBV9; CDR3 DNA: TGTGCCAGCAGCAAACAAGACAGGGGAACCGGGGAGCTGTTTTTT; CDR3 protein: CASSKQDRGTGELFF
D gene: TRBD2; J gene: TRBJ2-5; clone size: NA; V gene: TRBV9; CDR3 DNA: TGTGCCAGCAGCCACGCTAGCGGGGGGGCCGAGACCCAGTACTTC; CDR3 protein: CASSHASGGAETQYF
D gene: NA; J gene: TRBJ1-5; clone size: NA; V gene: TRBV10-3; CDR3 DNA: TGTGCCATCAGTGAGTCGACTCCGGGTGGGCAGCCCCAGCATTTT; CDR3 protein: CAISESTPGGQPQHF
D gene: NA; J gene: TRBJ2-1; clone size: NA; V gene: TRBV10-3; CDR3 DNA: TGTGCCATTACTCCCGGTACCGGGCGGGCATCCTACAATGAGCAGTTCTTC; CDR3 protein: CAITPGTGRASYNEQFF
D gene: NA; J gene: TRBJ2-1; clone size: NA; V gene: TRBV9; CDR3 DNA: TGTGCCAGCAGCGTAGGGGCGGCGGAGGCAGATGAGCAGTTCTTC; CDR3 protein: CASSVGAAEADEQFF
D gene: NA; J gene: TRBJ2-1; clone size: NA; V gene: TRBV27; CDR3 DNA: TGTGCCAGCAGTTTAACAGGGAATTACAATGAGCAGTTCTTC; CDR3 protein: CASSLTGNYNEQFF
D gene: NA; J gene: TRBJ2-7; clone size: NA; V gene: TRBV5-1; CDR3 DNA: TGCGCCAGTAGCACACAGGACGGTTCCTACGAGCAGTACTTC; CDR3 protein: CASSTQDGSYEQYF
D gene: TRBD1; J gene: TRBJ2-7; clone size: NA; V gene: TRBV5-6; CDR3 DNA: TGTGCCAGCAGCTTGGCAGGGGGATTCAACGAGCAGTACTTC; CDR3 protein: CASSLAGGFNEQYF
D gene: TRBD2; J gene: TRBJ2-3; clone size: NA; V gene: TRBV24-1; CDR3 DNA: TGTGCCACCAGTGACCCTAGCGGGGGGGCCGGGGGCACAGATACGCAGTATTTT; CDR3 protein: CATSDPSGGAGGTDTQYF
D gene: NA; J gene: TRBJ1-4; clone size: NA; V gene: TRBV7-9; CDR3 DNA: TGTGCCAGCAGCCCTCGACAAGAAGGAAAACTGTTTTTT; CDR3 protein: CASSPRQEGKLFF
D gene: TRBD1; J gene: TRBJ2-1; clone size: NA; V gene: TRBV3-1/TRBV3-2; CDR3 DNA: TGTGCCAGCAGCCAAGTACAGGGGGCGCGTGAGCAGTTCTTC; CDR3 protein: CASSQVQGAREQFF
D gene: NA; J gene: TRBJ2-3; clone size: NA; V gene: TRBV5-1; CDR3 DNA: TGCGCCAGCAGCCATACAGTCACAGATACGCAGTATTTT; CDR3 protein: CASSHTVTDTQYF
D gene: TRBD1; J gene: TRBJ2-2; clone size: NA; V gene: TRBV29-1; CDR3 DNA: TGCAGCGTGGGGACAGACACCGGGGAGCTGTTTTTT; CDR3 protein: CSVGTDTGELFF
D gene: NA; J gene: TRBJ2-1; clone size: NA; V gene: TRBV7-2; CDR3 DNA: TGTGCCAGCAGCCGGGGAACCAACAATGAGCAGTTCTTC; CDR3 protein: CASSRGTNNEQFF
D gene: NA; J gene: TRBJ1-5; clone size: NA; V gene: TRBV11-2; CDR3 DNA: TGTGCCAGCAGCCCCACAGTAAATCAGCCCCAGCATTTT; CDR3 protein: CASSPTVNQPQHF
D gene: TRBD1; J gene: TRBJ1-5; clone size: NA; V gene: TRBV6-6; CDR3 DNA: TGTGCCAGCAGTTACGGCCTCGGGACAGGAAATCAGCCCCAGCATTTT; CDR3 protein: CASSYGLGTGNQPQHF
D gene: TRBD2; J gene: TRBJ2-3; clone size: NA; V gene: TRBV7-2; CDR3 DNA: TGTGCCAGCAGCCATAAGACTAGCGGGGGGGGTTCAGATACGCAGTATTTT; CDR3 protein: CASSHKTSGGGSDTQYF
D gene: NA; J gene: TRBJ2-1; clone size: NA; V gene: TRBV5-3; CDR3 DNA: TGTGCCAGAACCGGCTCGGGGCAGTTCTTC; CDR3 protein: CARTGSGQFF
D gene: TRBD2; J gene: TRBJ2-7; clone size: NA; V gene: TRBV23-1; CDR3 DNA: TGCGCCAGCAGTCATCCTTGCGGGGGAGCGGGATACGAGCAGTACTTC; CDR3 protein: CASSHPCGGAGYEQYF
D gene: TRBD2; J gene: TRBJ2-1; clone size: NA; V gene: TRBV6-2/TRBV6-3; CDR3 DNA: TGTGCCAGCAGCTCAGGACTAGATCACAATGAGCAGTTCTTC; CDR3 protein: CASSSGLDHNEQFF
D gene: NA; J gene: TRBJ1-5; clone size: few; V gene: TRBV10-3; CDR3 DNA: TGTGCCATCAGTGAGTCTCCCCCCCAGGGCAGTCAGCCCCAGCATTTT; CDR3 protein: CAISESPPQGSQPQHF
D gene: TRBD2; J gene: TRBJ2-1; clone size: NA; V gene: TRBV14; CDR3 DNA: TGTGCCAGCACCCTTGGCGGGGGATACAATGAGCAGTTCTTC; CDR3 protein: CASTLGGGYNEQFF
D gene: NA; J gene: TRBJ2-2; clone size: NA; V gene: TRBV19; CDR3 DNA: TGTGCCAGCATGACAGAGAACACCGGGGAGCTGTTTTTT; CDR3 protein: CASMTENTGELFF
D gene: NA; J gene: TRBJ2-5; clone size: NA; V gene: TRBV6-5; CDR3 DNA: TGTGCCAGCATAGCCCCGGGGAGGGAGACCCAGTACTTC; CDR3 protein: CASIAPGRETQYF
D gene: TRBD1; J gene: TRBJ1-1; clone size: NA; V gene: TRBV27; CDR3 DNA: TGTGCCAGCAGTTTATCGCAGGGGGGCACTGAAGCTTTCTTT; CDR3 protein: CASSLSQGGTEAFF
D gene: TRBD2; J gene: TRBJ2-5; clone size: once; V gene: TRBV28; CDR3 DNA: TGTGCCAGCAGCCAGGGACTAGCGGCGTACCAAGAGACCCAGTACTTC; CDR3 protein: CASSQGLAAYQETQYF
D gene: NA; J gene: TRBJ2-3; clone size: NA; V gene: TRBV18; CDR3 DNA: TGTGCCAGCTCACGCCAGGACAGATCTAGCACAGATACGCAGTATTTT; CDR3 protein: CASSRQDRSSTDTQYF
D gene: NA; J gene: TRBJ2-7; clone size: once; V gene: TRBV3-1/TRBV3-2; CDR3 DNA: TGTGCCAGCAGCCAAGATCTGCGAGAGAACTCCCTGAGGTACGAGCAGTACTTC; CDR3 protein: CASSQDLRENSLRYEQYF
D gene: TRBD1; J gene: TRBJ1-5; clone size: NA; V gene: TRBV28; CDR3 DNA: TGTGCCAGCAGTCCGGACAGGGCACCCCAGCATTTT; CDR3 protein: CASSPDRAPQHF
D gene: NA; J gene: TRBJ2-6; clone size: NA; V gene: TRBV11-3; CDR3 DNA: TGTGCCAGCAGCTTAGATTCGGGCTCTGGGGCCAACGTCCTGACTTTC; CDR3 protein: CASSLDSGSGANVLTF
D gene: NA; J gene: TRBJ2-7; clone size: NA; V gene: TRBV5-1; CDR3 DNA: TGCGCCAGCAGGCCAGCGACCACCTACGAGCAGTACTTC; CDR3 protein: CASRPATTYEQYF
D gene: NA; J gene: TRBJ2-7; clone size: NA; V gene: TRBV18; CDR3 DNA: TGTGCCAGCTCACCACTTCGGGTCCTCAGCTCCTACGAGCAGTACTTC; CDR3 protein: CASSPLRVLSSYEQYF
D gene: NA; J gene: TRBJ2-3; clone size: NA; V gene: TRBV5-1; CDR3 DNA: TGCGCCAGCAGCTTGACCGGGAGAGAAACAGATACGCAGTATTTT; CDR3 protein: CASSLTGRETDTQYF
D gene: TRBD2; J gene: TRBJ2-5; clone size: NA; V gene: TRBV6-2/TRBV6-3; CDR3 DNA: TGTGCCAGCAGTGAGACTAGCGGGAGGGCCCGACAAGAGACCCAGTACTTC; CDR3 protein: CASSETSGRARQETQYF
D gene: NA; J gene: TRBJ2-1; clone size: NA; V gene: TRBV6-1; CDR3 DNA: TGTGCCAGCAGTGAGACCCCGGGACACCGAGAGCAGTTCTTC; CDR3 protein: CASSETPGHREQFF